A single sample gave rise to the 27 T cell receptor beta chains below, sequenced in a study of T cells after posttransplantation cyclophosphamide (dated by TCRdb to about 2016). Preparation of the library involved the immunoSEQ multiplex PCR assay. TCRdb took this table from immuneACCESS and kept in-frame rearrangements with V and J called. Such tables lack part of the clones; where checked against another copy, unresolved V genes explain under half of the gap, and the rest is unexplained. The sample features about 37,000 clones, and none is a singleton. The ten largest clones take up around 5.9% of the sample. The sample was PBMCs. The receptors here all came from a young man in good health and a related stem cell transplant donor.

Many counts were recorded for this clone. The CDR3 region has the DNA TGTGCCAGCAGTGAGCGGCGGGGCGCGGAAGCTTTCTTT. Amino acid sequence: CASSERRGAEAFF. V is TRBV6-4 and J is TRBJ1-1; a weak D match, TRBD1 (5 bases). In germline, CDR1 is MRHNA, CDR2 SNTAGT. V lost 3 bases, J lost 8 bases, and 13 bases lay in between. CDR3 length: 13 amino acids.

This clone appeared a few times. The CDR3 DNA follows: TGCGCCAGCAGCCAGTCGACAGGGGGCACCGGGGAGCTGTTTTTT. This translates into CASSQSTGGTGELFF. The chain couples TRBV4-3 to TRBJ2-2, with 9 bases lining up with TRBD1. Germline CDR1 reads LGHNA; CDR2 reads YSLEER. V trimming: 3 bases; J trimming: 4 bases; junction bases outside the gene matches: 3. This CDR3 is 15 amino acids long.

This clone was recorded many times. The rearrangement links TRBV5-5 to TRBJ1-1; 7 nucleotides align to TRBD1. The CDR3 is 16 residues long. V gave up 0 bases and J gave up 1 base; unmatched junction bases: 6. CDR1 and CDR2 (germline): SGHKS, YYEKEE (reference sequence). CDR3 sequence: CASSLATRQGNTEAFF. CDR3 DNA: TGTGCCAGCAGCTTGGCCACCAGACAGGGGAACACTGAAGCTTTCTTT.

This clone was observed many times. Other DNA sequences in this sample translate to the same CDR3. V and J are TRBV5-4 and TRBJ1-6; maybe TRBD1 (5 bases). The CDR3 consists of 14 residues. CDR1 is SGHNT, CDR2 YYREEE, per germline (reference sequence). V was shortened by 0 bases and J by 8 bases, with 9 bases between the two germline ends. The CDR3 coding sequence is TGTGCCAGCAGCTTGGCCACGGGGGATTCACCCCTCCACTTT. It is translated as CASSLATGDSPLHF.

There are many counts of this clone. The J gene is TRBJ2-2, the V gene TRBV5-1; D is uncertain. CDR3 size: 13 residues. The V gene's germline CDR1 is SGHRS and CDR2 YFSETQ. V was clipped by 4 bases and J by 4 bases, with 8 bases between them. DNA for the CDR3: TGCGCCAGCAGCACAACAGTCACCGGGGAGCTGTTTTTT. This gives the protein CASSTTVTGELFF.

There are many counts of this clone. The chain is built from TRBV6-1 and TRBJ1-1; tentative D call: TRBD1 (6 bases). Germline V gene data show CDR1 as MNHNS and CDR2 as SASEGT. This CDR3 is 15 amino acids long. Deletions cut 6 bases from V and 5 bases from J, with 19 bases between. Written as DNA, the CDR3 is TGTGCCAGCAGGGACTCAAAGGGGGATTGGACTGAAGCTTTCTTT. It encodes CASRDSKGDWTEAFF.

This clone was recorded many times. The rearrangement links TRBV6-2 or TRBV6-3 to TRBJ1-1; no reliable D call. Trimming pared 5 bases from V and 0 bases from J, leaving 13 bases between. This CDR3 is built from 15 residues. Germline V lookup: CDR1 MNHEY, CDR2 SVGEGT. The DNA for the CDR3 is TGTGCCAGCAGTATCGACAACAGAGTGAACACTGAAGCTTTCTTT. Its protein product is CASSIDNRVNTEAFF.

This clone was seen many times. CDR3 DNA: TGTGCCAGCAGTTTTATGAGGTGGAATGAGCAGTTCTTC. Translation: CASSFMRWNEQFF. This chain joins TRBV6-2 or TRBV6-3 and TRBJ2-1; D gene uncertain. There are 13 residues in the CDR3. V gave up 4 bases and J gave up 7 bases, with 11 bases separating them. Germline V CDR1 and CDR2: MNHEY, SVGEGT.

In its sample, this clone was seen many times. This chain uses TRBV6-2 or TRBV6-3 with TRBJ2-3; tentatively, D is TRBD2 (5 bases). The germline CDR1 and CDR2 sequences are MNHEY and SVGEGT. The V and J ends lost 5 bases and 3 bases respectively, with 12 bases between them. CDR3 size: 14 residues. The CDR3 loop reads CASSVLEDTDTQYF. In DNA, the CDR3 is TGTGCCAGCAGTGTACTAGAAGATACAGATACGCAGTATTTT.

This clone was counted ten times or more. V usage is TRBV7-6 and J usage is TRBJ2-5, with 7 bases that match TRBD1. J lost 5 bases, V lost 4 bases, and 10 bases had no gene match. Per the germline V gene, CDR1 is SGHVS and CDR2 is FNYEAQ. The CDR3 runs 15 residues. CDR3 loop: CASSSINRGSETQYF. CDR3 sequence (DNA): TGTGCCAGCAGCTCCATCAACAGGGGTTCGGAGACCCAGTACTTC.

This clone was recorded at least ten times. The chain joins TRBV5-1 to TRBJ2-1, with TRBD1 identical over 7 bases. Unmatched junction bases numbered 4, after V lost 0 bases and J lost 13 bases. The germline V gene has CDR1 SGHRS and CDR2 YFSETQ. The length of the CDR3 is 12 residues. CDR3 nucleotide sequence: TGCGCCAGCAGCTTGGTGGGGGACAGCCAGTTCTTC. Its protein is CASSLVGDSQFF.

There are many counts of this clone. The chain links TRBV29-1 to TRBJ1-4, with 8 bases identical to TRBD1. Looked up from germline, CDR1 is SQVTM and CDR2 is ANQGSEA. V lost 4 bases to trimming and J lost 8 bases; unmatched junction nucleotides: 9. The CDR3 has 14 residues. The CDR3 loop is CSVATGGGREKLFF. As DNA, the CDR3 is TGCAGCGTTGCTACAGGGGGAGGAAGGGAAAAACTGTTTTTT.

In its sample, this clone was seen many times. The rearrangement uses TRBV6-6 and TRBJ2-3; D possibly corresponds to TRBD1 (5 bases). CDR3 length equals 14 residues. Trimming removed 2 bases at V and 5 bases at J, with 11 bases between. The V gene's germline CDR1 is MNHNY and CDR2 SVGAGI (reference sequence). The CDR3 reads CASSYGQGIDTQYF. The CDR3 DNA reads as TGTGCCAGCAGTTACGGGCAGGGAATAGATACGCAGTATTTT.

This clone showed up many times. V usage is TRBV9 and J usage is TRBJ2-3; unclear D gene. The CDR3 runs to 13 residues. CDR1 and CDR2 from the germline V gene are SGDLS and YYNGEE. V gave up 2 bases and J gave up 4 bases, with 8 bases separating them. This chain's CDR3 is CASSVLMSDTQYF. The CDR3 region has the DNA TGTGCCAGCAGCGTCCTAATGTCAGATACGCAGTATTTT.

This clone has at least ten counts. CDR3 sequence reads: CASILSGGLYNEQFF. CDR3 nucleotide sequence: TGTGCCAGCATCTTAAGCGGGGGGCTTTACAATGAGCAGTTCTTC. The V call is TRBV28, the J call TRBJ2-1; 9 nucleotides match TRBD2. From germline, CDR1 is MDHEN and CDR2 SYDVKM. CDR3 size: 15 residues. V dropped 7 bases and J dropped 4; count of bases not matched to a gene: 8. Together with reference TRBV28 and TRBJ2-1, the CDR3 gives the full variable domain: DVKVTQSSRYLVKRTGEKVFLECVQDMDHENMFWYRQDPGLGLRLIYFSYDVKMKEKGDIPEGYSVSREKKERFSLILESASTNQTSMYLCASILSGGLYNEQFFGPGTRLTVL.

This clone was counted at least ten times. The genes are TRBV5-6 and TRBJ1-1; 8 bases align to TRBD1. Unmatched junction bases numbered 9, after V lost 4 bases and J lost 1 base. Germline assignment: CDR1 SGHDT and CDR2 YYEEEE. CDR3 length equals 16 residues. CDR3 nucleotides: TGTGCCAGCAGCCTGGGCAGGGGGCTGGGGAACACTGAAGCTTTCTTT. This codes for CASSLGRGLGNTEAFF.

This clone was detected ten times or more. The chain uses TRBV4-1 and TRBJ2-7; TRBD2 agrees at 7 bases. From germline, CDR1 is MGHRA and CDR2 YSYEKL. V lost 1 base and J lost 4; bases outside the gene matches: 10. CDR3 length equals 16 residues. The CDR3 is CASSQGLGGDLYEQYF. DNA for the CDR3: TGCGCCAGCAGCCAAGGGTTGGGAGGGGATCTGTACGAGCAGTACTTC.

This clone was recorded a few times. V gene TRBV20-1 combines with J gene TRBJ2-7; 7 bases agree with TRBD1. V lost 6 bases to trimming and J lost 5 bases; unmatched junction nucleotides: 1. The CDR3 length is 10 residues. Germline-derived CDR1 and CDR2 are DFQATT and SNEGSKA (reference sequence). CDR3 residues: CSATGDEQYF. The CDR3 region has the DNA TGCAGTGCCACAGGGGACGAGCAGTACTTC.

In its sample, this clone was seen many times. This sequence joins TRBV7-9 and TRBJ1-1; 7 positions match TRBD1. J was trimmed by 0 bases and V by 1 base; bases with no gene match: 2. The CDR3 consists of 15 residues. Looked up from germline, CDR1 is SEHNR and CDR2 is FQNEAQ (reference sequence). The CDR3 sequence: CASSLVDRLNTEAFF. DNA of the CDR3: TGTGCCAGCAGCTTAGTGGACAGGTTGAACACTGAAGCTTTCTTT.

This clone was observed at least ten times. The same CDR3 arises from other DNA sequences in this sample as well. V usage is TRBV12-3 or TRBV12-4 and J usage is TRBJ1-6; tentative D call: TRBD1 (5 bases). The CDR3 runs to 13 residues. Trimming shortened V by 2 bases and J by 7 bases, and 6 bases separated the two germline ends. The CDR3 region is CASSLTGNSPLHF. In nucleotides, the CDR3 is TGTGCCAGCAGTTTAACAGGCAATTCACCCCTCCACTTT.

The sample holds a few counts of this clone. The rearrangement uses TRBV18 and TRBJ2-5, with a tentative D call TRBD1 (5 bases). This CDR3 is built from 12 residues. Looked up from germline, CDR1 is KGHSH and CDR2 is LQKENI. Between the trimmed V and J ends, which lost 3 bases and 7 bases, there was a span of 9 bases. The CDR3 DNA is TGTGCCAGCTCACCCGACAGAGGGACCCAGTACTTC. Translated: CASSPDRGTQYF.

This clone was found a few times. The V call is TRBV24-1, the J call TRBJ1-2, with D possibly being TRBD1 (6 bases). Germline CDR1 reads KGHDR; CDR2 reads SFDVKD. The CDR3 is made up of 18 amino acids. V dropped 2 bases and J dropped 8 bases, with 26 bases sitting between them. Written as DNA, the CDR3 is TGTGCCACCAGTGATTATCCCAGCAGAAGACAGGTACGGGAGGGCTACACCTTC. It encodes CATSDYPSRRQVREGYTF.

This clone was picked up many times. J is TRBJ2-1 and V is TRBV10-3, with no clear D. V was shortened by 0 bases and J by 1 base, with 4 bases between the two germline ends. The CDR3 has 14 residues. Germline V lookup: CDR1 ENHRY, CDR2 SYGVKD. The CDR3 spells CAISESTSYNEQFF. DNA of the CDR3: TGTGCCATCAGTGAGTCGACATCCTACAATGAGCAGTTCTTC.

This clone was counted many times. CDR3 DNA sequence: TGTGCCAGCAGCTCCGGGACAGTGAGCTCCTACGAGCAGTACTTC. This encodes CASSSGTVSSYEQYF. This sequence joins TRBV11-2 and TRBJ2-7, with TRBD1 identical over 7 bases. This CDR3 is 15 amino acids long. J gave up 0 bases and V 4 bases, and 6 bases lay outside the gene matches. Germline V CDR1 and CDR2: SGHAT, FQNNGV. Filled out from reference TRBV11-2 and TRBJ2-7, the complete variable domain reads EAGVAQSPRYKIIEKRQSVAFWCNPISGHATLYWYQQILGQGPKLLIQFQNNGVVDDSQLPKDRFSAERLKGVDSTLKIQPAKLEDSAVYLCASSSGTVSSYEQYFGPGTRLTVT.

This clone was counted many times. The rearrangement uses TRBV18 and TRBJ1-2; D perhaps matches TRBD1 (5 bases). Deletions cut 5 bases from V and 2 bases from J, with 9 bases between. CDR3 length: 13 residues. Germline CDR1 and CDR2: KGHSH and LQKENI. CDR3 loop: CASSSTENYGYTF. CDR3 in DNA: TGTGCCAGCTCATCGACAGAGAACTATGGCTACACCTTC.

This clone was observed many times. The chain couples TRBV6-2 or TRBV6-3 to TRBJ2-1, with 8 nucleotides matching TRBD2. Germline loops: CDR1 MNHEY, CDR2 SVGEGT. This CDR3 contains 16 residues. J was trimmed by 2 bases and V by 4 bases; bases with no gene match: 7. The CDR3 DNA is TGTGCCAGCAGTTTCCCACTAGCGGATACCTACAATGAGCAGTTCTTC. Translated, it gives CASSFPLADTYNEQFF.

This clone has a count of ten or more. The rearrangement joins TRBV2 to TRBJ1-4, with TRBD1 as a possible D gene (5 bases). Trimming removed 7 bases at V and 8 bases at J, with 14 bases between. This CDR3 is 13 amino acids long. Germline V gives CDR1 SNHLY, CDR2 FYNNEI. The CDR3 protein is CASTGTLREKLFF. CDR3 bases: TGTGCCAGCACCGGGACTCTAAGGGAAAAACTGTTTTTT.